These 26 T cell receptor beta chains were sequenced from one sample in a study of T cell repertoires in cytomegalovirus infection. Via MiXCR, TCRdb re-called the reads, giving one row per CDR3 protein. Of approximately 750,000 distinct CDR3 sequences in the sample, 35% were seen once. The sample comprised PBMCs. The receptors derive from a human donor in good health (CMV status not recorded). Some clones in this sample may be carry-over from other donors' samples.

This chain links TRBV6-6 with TRBJ1-6; D possibly corresponds to TRBD1 (6 bases). The germline V gene encodes CDR1 MNHNY and CDR2 SVGAGI (reference sequence). V lost 2 bases, J lost 11 bases, and 13 bases lay in between. This CDR3 contains 14 residues. This chain's CDR3 is CASSYGGRRAPLHF. In DNA, the CDR3 is TGTGCCAGCAGTTACGGGGGGCGTAGGGCACCCCTCCACTTT.

This clonotype was seen more than once but under ten times. J is TRBJ1-5 and V is TRBV7-2, with D tentatively TRBD1 (5 bases). Trimming removed 2 bases from V and 3 bases from J, with 8 bases in between. Germline lookup yields CDR1 SGHTA and CDR2 FQGNSA. The CDR3 loop spans 14 amino acids. DNA of the CDR3: TGTGCCAGCAGCTTAAACAGGCACAATCAGCCCCAGCATTTT. Translating gives CASSLNRHNQPQHF.

The sample holds a few counts of this clonotype. This CDR3 reads CASKRVGGELFF. The CDR3 DNA reads as TGTGCCAGCAAGAGGGTTGGCGGGGAGCTGTTTTTT. The V and J genes are TRBV28 and TRBJ2-2; D perhaps matches TRBD2 (5 bases). The V end lost 7 bases, the J end lost 7 bases, and 10 bases lay between the germline ends. The CDR3 has 12 residues. Germline V gives CDR1 MDHEN, CDR2 SYDVKM.

Remarks on this clonotype: A read error may account for a junction end that differs from germline. The genes are TRBV5-1 and TRBJ2-5; D is possibly TRBD2 (6 bases). CDR1 is SGHRS, CDR2 YFSETQ, per germline. The CDR3 covers 15 residues. CDR3 DNA: TGTGCCAGCAGACGGCGGGCGGAGGGCCCAGAGACCCAGTACTTC. It yields the protein CASRRRAEGPETQYF. Supplemented by reference TRBV5-1 and TRBJ2-5, the full variable domain reads KAGVTQTPRYLIKTRGQQVTLSCSPISGHRSVSWYQQTPGQGLQFLFEYFSETQRNKGNFPGRFSGRQFSNSRSEMNVSTLELGDSALYLCASRRRAEGPETQYFGPGTRLLVL.

In this sample, this clonotype turned up many times. The chain is built from TRBV7-6 and TRBJ1-3; no firm D call. The CDR3 is 16 amino acids. V dropped 3 bases and J dropped 2 bases, with 14 bases sitting between them. Germline assignment: CDR1 SGHVS and CDR2 FNYEAQ. The CDR3 DNA sequence: TGTGCCAGCAGCTTCTCTATGGGGTTTGCTGGAAACACCATATATTTT. This sequence encodes CASSFSMGFAGNTIYF.

J is TRBJ2-5 and V is TRBV19, with TRBD2 matching 8 bases. The junction had 3 bases not matched to a gene; V was cut back by 7 bases and J by 2 bases. There are 13 residues in the CDR3. CDR1 and CDR2 from the germline V gene are LNHDA and SQIVND (reference sequence). The CDR3 DNA reads as TGTGCCAGTACGGCTAGCGGGCAAGAGACCCAGTACTTC. It codes for CASTASGQETQYF.

As concerns this clonotype: One end of the junction does not line up with germline, which may come from a read error. The rearrangement joins TRBV7-2 to TRBJ2-1; 10 bases are a match to TRBD2. The CDR3 spans 15 residues. Germline V CDR1 and CDR2: SGHTA, FQGNSA. The CDR3 region has the DNA TGTGCCAGCAGCCCTTGGACTAGCGGCAGCAATGAGCTGTTCTTC. Its protein is CASSPWTSGSNELFF.

This clonotype was counted many times. This chain joins TRBV7-9 and TRBJ1-1, with no clear D. The V gene's germline CDR1 is SEHNR and CDR2 FQNEAQ (reference sequence). Trimming cost V 5 bases and J 3 bases, with 13 bases left between them. This CDR3 region has 14 residues. The CDR3 DNA follows: TGTGCCAGCAGCGCCTCCAGGCAGGACACTGAAGCTTTCTTT. As protein: CASSASRQDTEAFF. Full variable domain (rest looked up from reference TRBV7-9 and TRBJ1-1): DTGVSQNPRHKITKRGQNVTFRCDPISEHNRLYWYRQTLGQGPEFLTYFQNEAQLEKSRLLSDRFSAERPKGSFSTLEIQRTEQGDSAMYLCASSASRQDTEAFFGQGTRLTVV.

This sequence joins TRBV12-3 or TRBV12-4 and TRBJ2-7; D gene unclear. This CDR3 has 12 residues. Trimming shortened V by 8 bases and J by 7 bases, and 15 bases separated the two germline ends. Written as DNA, the CDR3 is TGTGCCAGCCTGGCCGTGTTAGGGGAGCAGTACTTC. This encodes CASLAVLGEQYF.

The rearrangement links TRBV28 to TRBJ1-6; D perhaps matches TRBD1 (5 bases). The CDR3 has 13 residues. Germline assignment: CDR1 MDHEN and CDR2 SYDVKM. Trimming took off 7 bases at V and 7 bases at J, with 11 bases between the two ends. CDR3 in amino acids: CASTTVGNSPLHF. Here the CDR3 DNA reads TGTGCCAGCACGACAGTTGGCAATTCACCCCTCCACTTT. Full variable domain (missing parts from reference TRBV28 and TRBJ1-6): DVKVTQSSRYLVKRTGEKVFLECVQDMDHENMFWYRQDPGLGLRLIYFSYDVKMKEKGDIPEGYSVSREKKERFSLILESASTNQTSMYLCASTTVGNSPLHFGNGTRLTVT.

This clonotype was found a few times. The chain joins TRBV29-1 to TRBJ2-2, with 9 nucleotides matching TRBD1. The CDR3 contains 14 residues. The germline CDR1 and CDR2 sequences are SQVTM and ANQGSEA. Trimming at V came to 5 bases and at J to 5 bases, leaving 6 bases not matched to a gene. CDR3 coding DNA: TGCAGCGTTCTTGGGACAGGGTTTACCGGGGAGCTGTTTTTT. Its translation is CSVLGTGFTGELFF.

The chain employs TRBV7-2 and TRBJ2-5; D may be TRBD1 (5 bases). The CDR3 loop spans 15 amino acids. CDR1 is SGHTA and CDR2 is FQGNSA in the germline V gene. V was pared by 1 base and J by 1 base, with 10 bases between. The CDR3 here is CASSLVRQFQETQYF. The CDR3 DNA is TGTGCCAGCAGCTTAGTCCGACAGTTCCAAGAGACCCAGTACTTC.

CDR3 amino acids: CASSQDFIEATRDAKYF. CDR3 nucleotide sequence: TGCGCCAGCAGCCAAGACTTCATTGAGGCCACAAGGGACGCGAAGTACTTC. The V gene is TRBV4-1, the J gene TRBJ2-7; D may correspond to TRBD1 or TRBD2 (5 bases each). Germline loops: CDR1 MGHRA, CDR2 YSYEKL. The V end lost 0 bases, the J end lost 11 bases, and 26 bases lay between the germline ends. This CDR3 region has 17 residues.

Points on this clonotype: This clone may be a read error of a much larger clone one base away. Since no conserved phenylalanine or tryptophan closes the CDR3, a read error is the likely cause. The chain is built from TRBV7-2 and TRBJ2-5; D unclear. The ends were cut back, 3 bases at V and 1 base at J, with 12 bases in the middle. The CDR3 length is 15 residues. From germline, CDR1 is SGHTA and CDR2 FQGNSA. The CDR3 is CASSLGIITQETQYC. DNA of the CDR3: TGTGCCAGCAGCTTGGGTATTATCACCCAAGAGACCCAGTACTGC.

This clonotype was picked up a small number of times. The chain links TRBV4-1 to TRBJ2-7, with D tentatively TRBD1 (6 bases). CDR3 length: 14 residues. The germline V gene encodes CDR1 MGHRA and CDR2 YSYEKL. V gave up 1 base and J gave up 1 base, with 8 bases separating them. CDR3 nucleotides: TGCGCCAGCAGCCAAGGGGGGCGGTCCTACGAGCAGTACTTC. This translates into CASSQGGRSYEQYF.

About this clonotype itself: This CDR3 is missing its conserved last phenylalanine or tryptophan, likely due to a read error. V gene TRBV23-1 combines with J gene TRBJ2-7, with D unclear. TRBV23-1 is sorted into the ORF group, with uncertain function. Trimming took off 2 bases at V and 2 bases at J, with 16 bases between the two ends. The CDR3 contains 16 residues. CDR3 in DNA: TGCGCCAGCAGTCAAGATTCGGGCCGCGGCGCCTACGAGCAGTACTTA. Amino acids: CASSQDSGRGAYEQYL.

The CDR3 loop is CASSLVPGTSGKETQYF. CDR3 DNA sequence: TGTGCCAGCAGCTTAGTGCCCGGGACTAGCGGGAAAGAGACCCAGTACTTC. The chain combines TRBV7-8 with TRBJ2-5; 13 nucleotides line up with TRBD2. The junction had 5 bases not matched to a gene; V was cut back by 1 base and J by 3 bases. The V gene's germline CDR1 is SGHVS and CDR2 FQNEAQ. This CDR3 region has 17 residues.

This clonotype was seen a handful of times. The V gene is TRBV10-3, the J gene TRBJ2-2; no firm D call. From germline, CDR1 is ENHRY and CDR2 SYGVKD. CDR3 size: 13 residues. Trimming stripped 0 bases from V and 6 bases from J, with 5 bases between. The CDR3 nucleotides are TGTGCCATCAGTGAGTCAAATTCCGGGGAGCTGTTTTTT. This translates into CAISESNSGELFF.

This chain links TRBV7-9 with TRBJ2-1; D assignment may be TRBD1 or TRBD2 (5 bases each). Germline loops: CDR1 SEHNR, CDR2 FQNEAQ (reference sequence). The ends were cut back, 11 bases at V and 5 bases at J, with 13 bases in the middle. The CDR3 contains 12 residues. As DNA, the CDR3 is TGTGCCGGACGGGGACCTGACAATGAGCAGTTCTTC. This translates into CAGRGPDNEQFF.

V gene TRBV5-4 combines with J gene TRBJ2-2; D might be TRBD1 (6 bases). CDR3 length equals 17 residues. Germline V lookup: CDR1 SGHNT, CDR2 YYREEE (reference sequence). Deletions cut 4 bases from V and 6 bases from J, with 22 bases between. Here the CDR3 reads CASSINPGQLMAGELFF. CDR3 nucleotides: TGTGCCAGCAGCATTAATCCGGGACAACTCATGGCCGGGGAGCTGTTTTTT.

The chain uses TRBV24-1 and TRBJ2-2; D possibly corresponds to TRBD1 (5 bases). Trimming shortened V by 6 bases and J by 7 bases, and 8 bases separated the two germline ends. The CDR3 spans 12 residues. Germline CDR1 is KGHDR and CDR2 is SFDVKD. CDR3 residues: CATSHTGGELFF. CDR3 bases: TGTGCCACCAGTCATACAGGCGGGGAGCTGTTTTTT.

This chain connects TRBV7-3 to TRBJ2-2; TRBD1 matches 10 bases. Trimming at V came to 9 bases and at J to 6 bases, leaving 16 bases not matched to a gene. There are 17 residues in the CDR3. Germline V gives CDR1 SGHTA, CDR2 FQGTGA. CDR3 DNA sequence: TGTGCCAGGAGATTCACCGGGACAGGGGTCCCCCCCGGGGAGCTGTTTTTT. This codes for CARRFTGTGVPPGELFF.

This clonotype was picked up a small number of times. This chain links TRBV29-1 with TRBJ1-1, with D maybe TRBD1 (5 bases). V dropped 4 bases and J dropped 3 bases, with 6 bases sitting between them. The CDR3 consists of 11 residues. The germline V gene encodes CDR1 SQVTM and CDR2 ANQGSEA. The CDR3 reads CSVAGHTEAFF. In DNA form, the CDR3 reads TGCAGCGTTGCAGGGCACACTGAAGCTTTCTTT.

This clonotype was seen only a few times. V and J are TRBV20-1 and TRBJ2-1; no clear D gene. Germline loops: CDR1 DFQATT, CDR2 SNEGSKA (reference sequence). Trimming cost V 0 bases and J 0 bases, with 12 bases left between them. CDR3 length equals 16 residues. The CDR3 coding sequence is TGCAGTGCTAGAGATCACACCACCCCCTCCTACAATGAGCAGTTCTTC. Its translation: CSARDHTTPSYNEQFF.

This CDR3 reads CASSLDFRDQPQHF. The CDR3 DNA reads TGTGCCAGCAGCTTAGACTTCCGGGATCAGCCCCAGCATTTT. The V gene is TRBV7-8, the J gene TRBJ1-5; no definite D call. V lost 1 base and J 5 bases, leaving 9 bases between the germline ends. The CDR3 has 14 amino acids. CDR1 and CDR2 from the germline V gene are SGHVS and FQNEAQ.

A note on this clonotype: This may come from a read error, since a much larger clone is one base off. Without the conserved terminal phenylalanine or tryptophan, this CDR3 likely stems from a read error. This chain joins TRBV7-3 and TRBJ2-1; 8 bases fit TRBD1. CDR3 length: 16 amino acids. V lost 5 bases and J lost 6; bases outside the gene matches: 12. Germline CDR1 is SGHTA and CDR2 is FQGTGA. CDR3 amino acids: CASSPPGGRTPNEQFL. Written as DNA, the CDR3 is TGTGCCAGCAGCCCCCCAGGGGGCAGAACCCCCAATGAGCAGTTCTTA.